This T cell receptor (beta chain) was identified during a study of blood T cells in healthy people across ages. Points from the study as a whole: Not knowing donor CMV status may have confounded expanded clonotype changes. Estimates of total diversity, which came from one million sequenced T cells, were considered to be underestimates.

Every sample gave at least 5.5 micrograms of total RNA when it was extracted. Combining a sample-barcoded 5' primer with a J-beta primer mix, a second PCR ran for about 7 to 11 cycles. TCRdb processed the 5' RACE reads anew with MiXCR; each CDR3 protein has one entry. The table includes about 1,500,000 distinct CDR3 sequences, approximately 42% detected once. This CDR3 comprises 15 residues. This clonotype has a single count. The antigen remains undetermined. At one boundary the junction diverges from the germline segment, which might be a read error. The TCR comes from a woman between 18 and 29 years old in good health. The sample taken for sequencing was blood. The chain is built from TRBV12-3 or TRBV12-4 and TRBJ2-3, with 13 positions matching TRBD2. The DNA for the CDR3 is TGTGCCAGCCGTACCACTAGCGGGAGGGTAGATACGGAGTATTTT. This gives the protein CASRTTSGRVDTEYF.